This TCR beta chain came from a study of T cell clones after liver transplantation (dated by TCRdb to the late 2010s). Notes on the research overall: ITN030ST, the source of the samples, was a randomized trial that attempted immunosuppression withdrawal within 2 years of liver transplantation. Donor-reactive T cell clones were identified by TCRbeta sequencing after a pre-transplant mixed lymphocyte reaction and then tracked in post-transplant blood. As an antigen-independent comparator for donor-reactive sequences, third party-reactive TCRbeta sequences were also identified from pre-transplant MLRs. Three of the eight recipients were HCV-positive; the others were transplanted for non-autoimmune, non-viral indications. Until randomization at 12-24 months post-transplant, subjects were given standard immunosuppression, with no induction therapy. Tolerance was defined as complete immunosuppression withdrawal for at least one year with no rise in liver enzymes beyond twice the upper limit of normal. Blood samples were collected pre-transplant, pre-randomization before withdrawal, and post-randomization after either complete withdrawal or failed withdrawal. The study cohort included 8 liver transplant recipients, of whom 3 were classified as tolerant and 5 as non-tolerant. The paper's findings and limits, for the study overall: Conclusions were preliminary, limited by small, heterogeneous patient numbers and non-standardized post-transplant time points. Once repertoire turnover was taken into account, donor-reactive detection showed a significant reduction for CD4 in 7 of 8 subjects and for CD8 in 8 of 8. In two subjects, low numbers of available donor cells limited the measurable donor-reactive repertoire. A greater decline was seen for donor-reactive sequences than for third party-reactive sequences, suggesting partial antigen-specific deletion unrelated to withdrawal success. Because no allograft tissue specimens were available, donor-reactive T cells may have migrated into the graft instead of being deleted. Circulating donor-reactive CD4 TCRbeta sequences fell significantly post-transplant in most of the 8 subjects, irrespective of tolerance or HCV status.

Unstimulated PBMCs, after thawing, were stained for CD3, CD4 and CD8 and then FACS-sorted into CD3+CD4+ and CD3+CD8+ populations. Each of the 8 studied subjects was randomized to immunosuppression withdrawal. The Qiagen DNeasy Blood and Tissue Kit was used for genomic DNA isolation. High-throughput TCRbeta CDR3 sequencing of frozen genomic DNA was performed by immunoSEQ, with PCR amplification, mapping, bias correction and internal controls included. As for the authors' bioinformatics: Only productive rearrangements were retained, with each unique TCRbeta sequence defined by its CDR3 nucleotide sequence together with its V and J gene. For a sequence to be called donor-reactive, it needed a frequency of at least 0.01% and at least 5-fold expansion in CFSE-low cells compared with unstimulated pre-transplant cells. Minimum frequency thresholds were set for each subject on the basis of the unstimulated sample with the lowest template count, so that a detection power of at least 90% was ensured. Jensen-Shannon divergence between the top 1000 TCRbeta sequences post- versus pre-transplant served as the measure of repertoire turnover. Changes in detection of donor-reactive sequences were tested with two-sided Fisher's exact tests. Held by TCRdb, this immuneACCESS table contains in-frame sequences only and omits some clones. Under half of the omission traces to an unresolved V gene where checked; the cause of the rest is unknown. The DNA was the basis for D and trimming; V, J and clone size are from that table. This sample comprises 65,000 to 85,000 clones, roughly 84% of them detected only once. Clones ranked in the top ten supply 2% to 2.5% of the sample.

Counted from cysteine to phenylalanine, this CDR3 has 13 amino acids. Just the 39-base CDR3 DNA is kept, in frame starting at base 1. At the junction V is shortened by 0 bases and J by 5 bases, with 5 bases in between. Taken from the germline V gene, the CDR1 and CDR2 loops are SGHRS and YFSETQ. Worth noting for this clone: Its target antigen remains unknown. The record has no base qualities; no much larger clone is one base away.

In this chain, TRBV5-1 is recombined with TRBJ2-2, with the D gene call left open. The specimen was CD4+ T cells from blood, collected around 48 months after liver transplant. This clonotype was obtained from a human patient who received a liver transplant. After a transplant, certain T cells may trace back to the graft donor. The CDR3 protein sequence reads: CASSLAQTGELFF. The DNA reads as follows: TGCGCCAGCAGCTTGGCCCAGACCGGGGAGCTGTTTTTT.